The rows below give T cell receptor beta chains drawn from one sample of a study of shared clonotypes between healthy human individuals. The method was immunoSEQ multiplex PCR; TCRdb's version includes in-frame clones alone and lacks a portion of them. Counted here are a few million clones, 85% to 95% occurring once; the ten biggest clones make up approximately 0.41%. Sequenced input: naive CD4+ T cells from PBMCs. The receptor set was obtained from a man aged 18-30 years in good health. Some clones in this sample may be carry-over from other donors' samples. The CDR3 runs from the conserved cysteine through the conserved F or W. D genes are given only for firm matches. Some rows mark clone size as missing; the rest say once, few, many or name a class of expanded clone.

J gene: TRBJ1-5; clone size: NA; D gene: NA; V gene: TRBV28; CDR3 protein: CASGTPTGGDQPQHF; CDR3 DNA: TGTGCCAGCGGAACCCCTACGGGGGGGGATCAGCCCCAGCATTTT
J gene: TRBJ1-2; clone size: NA; D gene: TRBD1; V gene: TRBV6-5; CDR3 protein: CASSYTQGALSYGYTF; CDR3 DNA: TGTGCCAGCAGTTACACGCAGGGGGCGCTTAGCTATGGCTACACCTTC
J gene: TRBJ2-3; clone size: NA; D gene: NA; V gene: TRBV19; CDR3 protein: CASSIGIWTQTDTQYF; CDR3 DNA: TGTGCCAGTAGTATCGGAATCTGGACCCAGACAGATACGCAGTATTTT
J gene: TRBJ2-1; clone size: NA; D gene: NA; V gene: TRBV7-9; CDR3 protein: CASTTPHNEQFF; CDR3 DNA: TGTGCCAGCACCACACCGCACAATGAGCAGTTCTTC
J gene: TRBJ2-5; clone size: NA; D gene: TRBD1; V gene: TRBV2; CDR3 protein: CANGQGAGETQYF; CDR3 DNA: TGTGCCAACGGACAGGGGGCAGGAGAGACCCAGTACTTC
J gene: TRBJ2-7; clone size: NA; D gene: NA; V gene: TRBV2; CDR3 protein: CASSDREQYF; CDR3 DNA: TGTGCCAGCAGTGATCGGGAGCAGTACTTC
J gene: TRBJ1-2; clone size: NA; D gene: NA; V gene: TRBV28; CDR3 protein: CASGSRGRGNYGYTF; CDR3 DNA: TGTGCCAGCGGCTCGCGGGGACGGGGTAACTATGGCTACACCTTC
J gene: TRBJ2-1; clone size: NA; D gene: NA; V gene: TRBV18; CDR3 protein: CASSPPGGSSYNEQFF; CDR3 DNA: TGTGCCAGCTCACCACCTGGGGGGAGCTCCTACAATGAGCAGTTCTTC
J gene: TRBJ1-5; clone size: NA; D gene: TRBD1; V gene: TRBV6-4; CDR3 protein: CASSIRTGGRGNQPQHF; CDR3 DNA: TGTGCCAGCAGTATCCGGACAGGGGGGAGGGGCAATCAGCCCCAGCATTTT
J gene: TRBJ2-3; clone size: NA; D gene: NA; V gene: TRBV5-1; CDR3 protein: CASSLEDTSTDTQYF; CDR3 DNA: TGCGCCAGCAGCTTGGAGGACACCAGCACAGATACGCAGTATTTT
J gene: TRBJ1-5; clone size: NA; D gene: NA; V gene: TRBV5-1; CDR3 protein: CASSFGGHQPQHF; CDR3 DNA: TGCGCCAGCAGCTTTGGGGGTCATCAGCCCCAGCATTTT
J gene: TRBJ1-2; clone size: NA; D gene: NA; V gene: TRBV5-3; CDR3 protein: CARSFRGAGNYGYTF; CDR3 DNA: TGTGCCAGAAGCTTCCGGGGGGCAGGTAACTATGGCTACACCTTC
J gene: TRBJ1-4; clone size: NA; D gene: NA; V gene: TRBV28; CDR3 protein: CASSPPGVTNEKLFF; CDR3 DNA: TGTGCCAGCAGTCCACCAGGGGTAACTAATGAAAAACTGTTTTTT
J gene: TRBJ2-2; clone size: NA; D gene: TRBD2; V gene: TRBV7-9; CDR3 protein: CASSRGETGELFF; CDR3 DNA: TGTGCCAGCAGCCGGGGGGAAACCGGGGAGCTGTTTTTT
J gene: TRBJ2-7; clone size: NA; D gene: TRBD2; V gene: TRBV2; CDR3 protein: CASALAGFSYEQYF; CDR3 DNA: TGTGCCAGCGCACTAGCGGGGTTCTCCTACGAGCAGTACTTC
J gene: TRBJ1-4; clone size: NA; D gene: NA; V gene: TRBV30; CDR3 protein: CAWFAGSRKLFF; CDR3 DNA: TGTGCCTGGTTCGCCGGGAGCCGAAAACTGTTTTTT
J gene: TRBJ2-7; clone size: NA; D gene: TRBD2; V gene: TRBV6-5; CDR3 protein: CASSYEGSGAAYEQYF; CDR3 DNA: TGTGCCAGCAGTTACGAAGGTAGCGGGGCTGCCTACGAGCAGTACTTC
J gene: TRBJ2-3; clone size: once; D gene: NA; V gene: TRBV7-3; CDR3 protein: CASSLVGGASDTQYF; CDR3 DNA: TGTGCCAGCAGCTTAGTGGGGGGCGCGTCAGATACGCAGTATTTT
J gene: TRBJ2-7; clone size: NA; D gene: NA; V gene: TRBV5-3; CDR3 protein: CARSPSCEQYF; CDR3 DNA: TGTGCCAGAAGCCCTAGTTGCGAGCAGTACTTC
J gene: TRBJ2-7; clone size: NA; D gene: NA; V gene: TRBV7-8; CDR3 protein: CASSSPRVGGEQYF; CDR3 DNA: TGTGCCAGCAGCTCCCCCCGGGTTGGGGGTGAGCAGTACTTC
J gene: TRBJ2-1; clone size: NA; D gene: NA; V gene: TRBV10-3; CDR3 protein: CAISERGPYNEQFF; CDR3 DNA: TGTGCCATCAGTGAGCGGGGGCCCTACAATGAGCAGTTCTTC
J gene: TRBJ2-5; clone size: NA; D gene: TRBD1; V gene: TRBV7-9; CDR3 protein: CASSFRTGRAETQYF; CDR3 DNA: TGTGCCAGCAGCTTCCGGACAGGGCGGGCGGAGACCCAGTACTTC
J gene: TRBJ2-3; clone size: NA; D gene: NA; V gene: TRBV5-3; CDR3 protein: CARSLMANTDTQYF; CDR3 DNA: TGTGCCAGAAGCTTAATGGCAAACACAGATACGCAGTATTTT
J gene: TRBJ1-1; clone size: NA; D gene: NA; V gene: TRBV5-1; CDR3 protein: CASRRDAEAFF; CDR3 DNA: TGCGCCAGCAGGAGGGACGCTGAAGCTTTCTTT
J gene: TRBJ1-1; clone size: NA; D gene: NA; V gene: TRBV6-5; CDR3 protein: CASSSPQTRGPEAFF; CDR3 DNA: TGTGCCAGCAGTTCCCCTCAAACTCGGGGACCCGAAGCTTTCTTT